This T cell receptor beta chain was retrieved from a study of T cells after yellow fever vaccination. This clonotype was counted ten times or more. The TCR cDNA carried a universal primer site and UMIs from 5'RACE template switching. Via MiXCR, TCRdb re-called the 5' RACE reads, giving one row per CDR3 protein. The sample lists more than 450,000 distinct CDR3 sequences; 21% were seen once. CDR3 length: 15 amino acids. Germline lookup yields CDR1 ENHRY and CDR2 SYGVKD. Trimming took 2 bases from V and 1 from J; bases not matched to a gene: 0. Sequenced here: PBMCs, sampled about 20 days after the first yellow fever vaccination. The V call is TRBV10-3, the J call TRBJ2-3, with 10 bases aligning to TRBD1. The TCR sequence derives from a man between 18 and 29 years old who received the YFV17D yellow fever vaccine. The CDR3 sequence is CAISEGTGGTDTQYF. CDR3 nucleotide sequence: TGTGCCATCAGTGAGGGGACAGGGGGCACAGATACGCAGTATTTT.